These 18 T cell receptor beta chains came from one sample sequenced in a study of T-cell memory formation after mild COVID-19. TCRdb independently ran MiXCR on the 5' RACE reads; one entry per CDR3 protein. The sample lists 280,000 or so distinct CDR3 sequences, about 20% occurring once. Sample: PBMCs or a T cell subset sorted from them (not recorded which). The source is a man between 18 and 29 years old who had mild COVID-19 (a few samples of this study predate the infection). Cell type and time point are not known.

This clonotype came up many times. The chain recombines TRBV7-6 with TRBJ1-5, with no clear D. Germline V lookup: CDR1 SGHVS, CDR2 FNYEAQ. The ends were cut back, 2 bases at V and 3 bases at J, with 5 bases in the middle. This CDR3 is built from 13 residues. The CDR3 region has the DNA TGTGCCAGCAGCTTAACGGTCAATCAGCCCCAGCATTTT. Its protein product is CASSLTVNQPQHF.

The chain is built from TRBV4-3 and TRBJ1-5, with TRBD1 matching 7 bases. CDR3 length: 15 residues. Germline-derived CDR1 and CDR2 are LGHNA and YSLEER. The V and J ends lost 0 bases and 5 bases, in that order; junction bases with no gene match: 4. CDR3 residues: CASSQDHRGYQPQHF. The CDR3 region has the DNA TGCGCCAGCAGCCAAGACCACAGGGGCTATCAGCCCCAGCATTTT.

The V and J genes are TRBV29-1 and TRBJ2-1; D unresolved. CDR1 and CDR2 (germline): SQVTM, ANQGSEA. Trimming removed 4 bases at V and 6 bases at J, with 7 bases between. This CDR3 region has 11 residues. In nucleotides, the CDR3 is TGCAGCGTTGTAGTTTTCAATGAGCAGTTCTTC. The encoded protein is CSVVVFNEQFF.

V usage is TRBV7-8 and J usage is TRBJ2-7; no reliable D call. Trimming removed 4 bases from V and 2 bases from J, with 6 bases in between. The CDR3 sequence is 12 residues long. Looked up from germline, CDR1 is SGHVS and CDR2 is FQNEAQ. The CDR3 reads CASSWYTYEQYF. CDR3 in DNA: TGTGCCAGCAGCTGGTACACCTACGAGCAGTACTTC.

CDR3 DNA sequence: TGCGCCAGCAGCTTGGTAGGGGAGGGAGAGACCCAGTACTTC. Protein: CASSLVGEGETQYF. The chain links TRBV5-1 to TRBJ2-5; 7 positions match TRBD2. Trimming cost V 0 bases and J 4 bases; bases outside gene matches: 3. The CDR3 contains 14 residues. Germline CDR1 reads SGHRS; CDR2 reads YFSETQ.

J is TRBJ1-1 and V is TRBV9; D is ambiguous. Looked up from germline, CDR1 is SGDLS and CDR2 is YYNGEE. The CDR3 spans 14 residues. Trimming removed 1 base from V and 3 bases from J, with 10 bases in between. The CDR3 protein is CASSVIGSDTEAFF. The CDR3 bases are TGTGCCAGCAGCGTAATTGGATCGGACACTGAAGCTTTCTTT.

In this sample, this clonotype turned up many times. This CDR3 is CASTRRGGISDTQYF. CDR3 DNA: TGTGCCAGCACCCGACGGGGGGGCATATCAGATACGCAGTATTTT. The chain employs TRBV6-5 and TRBJ2-3; 8 nucleotides line up with TRBD2. CDR3 size: 15 residues. Germline assignment: CDR1 MNHEY and CDR2 SVGAGI. Trimming removed 7 bases from V and 4 bases from J; junction bases left unmatched: 10.

The V and J genes are TRBV10-3 and TRBJ1-5, with D tentatively TRBD1 (5 bases). The CDR3 consists of 15 residues. Germline assignment: CDR1 ENHRY and CDR2 SYGVKD. V was shortened by 2 bases and J by 2 bases, with 10 bases between the two germline ends. The CDR3 coding sequence is TGTGCCATCAGTGAGCAGGGTAATGGCAATCAGCCCCAGCATTTT. This codes for CAISEQGNGNQPQHF.

This clonotype has just a few counts. The genes are TRBV5-1 and TRBJ2-5, with D perhaps TRBD2 (6 bases). Germline CDR1 SGHRS, CDR2 YFSETQ. This CDR3 has 15 amino acids. Deletions cut 1 base from V and 5 bases from J, with 15 bases between. In DNA form, the CDR3 reads TGCGCCAGCAGCTTGATGGCTAGCGATGACGAGACCCAGTACTTC. Translating it yields CASSLMASDDETQYF.

The table lists this clonotype with a few counts. The V gene is TRBV5-1, the J gene TRBJ2-2; 7 bases are a match to TRBD2. The CDR3 has 16 residues. The J segment lost 3 bases and the V segment lost 0 bases, leaving 5 bases of the junction unmatched. CDR1 SGHRS and CDR2 YFSETQ come from the germline V gene. The CDR3 nucleotides read TGCGCCAGCAGCTTGGCCCAAGCGGGGTACACCGGGGAGCTGTTTTTT. Translation: CASSLAQAGYTGELFF.

The genes are TRBV7-9 and TRBJ2-5, with D perhaps matching TRBD1 or TRBD2 (5 bases each). V lost 11 bases to trimming and J lost 3 bases, with 19 bases between them. The length of the CDR3 is 14 residues. Germline V CDR1 and CDR2: SEHNR, FQNEAQ (reference sequence). CDR3 in DNA: TGTGCCCTGGCGGGTGGGGCCGGTGAAGAGACCCAGTACTTC. The encoded protein is CALAGGAGEETQYF.

This clonotype was observed a handful of times. CDR3 sequence: CASSQVNTPGNTIYF. As DNA, the CDR3 is TGCGCCAGCAGCCAAGTAAACACCCCTGGAAACACCATATATTTT. The chain has TRBV4-1 and TRBJ1-3; D gene unclear. This CDR3 spans 15 amino acids. The V end was cut by 1 base, the J end by 2 bases, with 9 bases between. Per the germline V gene, CDR1 is MGHRA and CDR2 is YSYEKL.

This clonotype was found a few times. The chain uses TRBV5-5 and TRBJ1-1; 7 bases match TRBD1. V shed 0 bases, J shed 5 bases, and the junction held 7 bases outside the gene matches. CDR1 and CDR2 (germline): SGHKS, YYEKEE (reference sequence). The CDR3 length is 15 residues. For the CDR3, the DNA is TGTGCCAGCAGCTTGGCCAACAGGGGAGGGACTGAAGCTTTCTTT. Protein product: CASSLANRGGTEAFF.

This rearrangement joins TRBV3-1 to TRBJ1-5; D uncertain. V lost 0 bases and J lost 7, with 10 bases in between. The CDR3 sequence is 14 residues long. The germline V gene encodes CDR1 LGHDT and CDR2 YNNKEL (reference sequence). CDR3 in DNA: TGTGCCAGCAGCCAAGAGGCCAGTGGCCAGCCCCAGCATTTT. Translating it yields CASSQEASGQPQHF.

V and J are TRBV12-3 or TRBV12-4 and TRBJ2-1; 13 bases agree with TRBD2. V lost 5 bases and J lost 8; bases outside the gene matches: 6. The CDR3 contains 15 residues. CDR3: CASSPTSGGADEQFF. Here the CDR3 DNA reads TGTGCCAGCAGTCCTACTAGCGGGGGGGCCGATGAGCAGTTCTTC.

This clonotype has a handful of counts. This chain joins TRBV9 and TRBJ2-2; D is unclear. V lost 0 bases and J lost 8, with 8 bases in between. This CDR3 spans 13 amino acids. Germline loops: CDR1 SGDLS, CDR2 YYNGEE. CDR3 amino acids: CASSVDSGGELFF. DNA for the CDR3: TGTGCCAGCAGCGTAGACTCCGGTGGGGAGCTGTTTTTT.

This clonotype was seen more than once but under ten times. V gene TRBV6-2 or TRBV6-3 combines with J gene TRBJ2-3; no clear D gene. Germline V lookup: CDR1 MNHEY, CDR2 SVGEGT. Trimming pared 0 bases from V and 6 bases from J, leaving 4 bases between. The CDR3 spans 12 residues. The CDR3 DNA follows: TGTGCCAGCAGTTACTCGAGCGATACGCAGTATTTT. Amino acids: CASSYSSDTQYF.

This chain connects TRBV28 to TRBJ2-1; D not certain. There are 11 residues in the CDR3. V was cut by 5 bases and J by 8 bases, with 7 bases left in between. Germline V CDR1 and CDR2: MDHEN, SYDVKM. The CDR3 sequence: CASSTFDEQFF. As DNA, the CDR3 is TGTGCCAGCAGTACCTTCGATGAGCAGTTCTTC.